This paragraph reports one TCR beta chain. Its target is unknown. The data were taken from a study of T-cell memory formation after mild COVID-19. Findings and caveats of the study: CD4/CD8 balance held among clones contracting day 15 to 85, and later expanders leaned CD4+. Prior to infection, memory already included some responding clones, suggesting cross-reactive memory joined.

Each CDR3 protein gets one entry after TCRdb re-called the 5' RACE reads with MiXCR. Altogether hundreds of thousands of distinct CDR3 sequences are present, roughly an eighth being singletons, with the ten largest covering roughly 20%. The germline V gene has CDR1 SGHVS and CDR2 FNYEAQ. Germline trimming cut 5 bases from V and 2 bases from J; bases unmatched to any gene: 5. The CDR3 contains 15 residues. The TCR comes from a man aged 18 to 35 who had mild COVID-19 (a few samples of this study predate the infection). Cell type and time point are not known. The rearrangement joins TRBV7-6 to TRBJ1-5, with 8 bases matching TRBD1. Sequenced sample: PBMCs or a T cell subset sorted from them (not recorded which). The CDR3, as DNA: TGTGCCAGCAGCGTACGACAGGGGCGCAATCAGCCCCAGCATTTT. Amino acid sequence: CASSVRQGRNQPQHF.